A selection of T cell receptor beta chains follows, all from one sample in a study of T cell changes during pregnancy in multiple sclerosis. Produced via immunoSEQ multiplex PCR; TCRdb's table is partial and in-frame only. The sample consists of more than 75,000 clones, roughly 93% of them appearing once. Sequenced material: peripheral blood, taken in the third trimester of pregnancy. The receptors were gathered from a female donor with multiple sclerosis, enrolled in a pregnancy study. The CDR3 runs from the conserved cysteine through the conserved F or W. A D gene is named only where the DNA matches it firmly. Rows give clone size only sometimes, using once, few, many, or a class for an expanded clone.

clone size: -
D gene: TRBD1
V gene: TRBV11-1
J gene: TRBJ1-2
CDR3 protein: CASSLRDRGSINYGYTF
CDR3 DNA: TGTGCCAGCAGCTTACGGGACAGGGGCTCCATTAACTATGGCTACACCTTC

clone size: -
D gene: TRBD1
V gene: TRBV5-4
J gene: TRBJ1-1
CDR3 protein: CASSHGIDRVGTEAFF
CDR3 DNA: TGTGCCAGCAGCCACGGTATAGACAGGGTGGGCACTGAAGCTTTCTTT

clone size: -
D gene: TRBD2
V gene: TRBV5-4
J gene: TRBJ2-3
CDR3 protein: CASSRPSGSGTDTQYF
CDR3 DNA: TGTGCCAGCAGTCGCCCTAGCGGTTCGGGTACAGATACGCAGTATTTT

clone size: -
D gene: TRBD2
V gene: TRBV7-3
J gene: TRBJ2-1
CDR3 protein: CASSRTSGGALMGQFF
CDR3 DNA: TGTGCCAGCAGCCGGACTAGCGGGGGAGCTCTGATGGGGCAGTTCTTC

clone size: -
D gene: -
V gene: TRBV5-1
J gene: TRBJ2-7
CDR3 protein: CASSRTWDEQYF
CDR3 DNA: TGCGCCAGCAGCCGGACTTGGGACGAGCAGTACTTC

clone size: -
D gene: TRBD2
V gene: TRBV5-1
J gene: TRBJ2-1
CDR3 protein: CASSLEWTSAFNEQFF
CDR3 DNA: TGCGCCAGCAGCTTGGAGTGGACTAGCGCCTTTAATGAGCAGTTCTTC

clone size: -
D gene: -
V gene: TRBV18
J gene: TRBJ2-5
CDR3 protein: CASSPISGQETQYF
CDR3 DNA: TGTGCCAGCTCACCGATAAGCGGCCAAGAGACCCAGTACTTC

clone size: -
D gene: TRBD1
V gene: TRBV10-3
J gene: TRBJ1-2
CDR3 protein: CAIRGTGDGYTF
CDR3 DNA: TGTGCCATCAGAGGGACAGGTGATGGCTACACCTTC

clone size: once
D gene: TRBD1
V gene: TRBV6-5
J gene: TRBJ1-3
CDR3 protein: CASSYLTGGLGNTIYF
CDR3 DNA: TGTGCCAGCAGTTACTTGACAGGGGGCTTGGGAAACACCATATATTTT

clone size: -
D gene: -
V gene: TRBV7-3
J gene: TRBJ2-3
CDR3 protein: CASSLRGHPQSTDTQYF
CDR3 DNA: TGTGCCAGCAGCCTCCGGGGACACCCGCAGAGCACAGATACGCAGTATTTT

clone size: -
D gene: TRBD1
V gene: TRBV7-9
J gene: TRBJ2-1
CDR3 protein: CASSEGQNVHNEQFF
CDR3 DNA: TGTGCCAGCAGCGAGGGACAGAACGTACACAATGAGCAGTTCTTC

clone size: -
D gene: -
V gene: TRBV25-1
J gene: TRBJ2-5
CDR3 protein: CASSEGAGVETQYF
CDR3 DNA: TGTGCCAGCAGTGAAGGGGCAGGGGTGGAGACCCAGTACTTC

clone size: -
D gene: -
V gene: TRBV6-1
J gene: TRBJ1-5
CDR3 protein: CASSERVVGQGQQPQHF
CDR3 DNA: TGTGCCAGCAGTGAACGGGTTGTTGGGCAGGGTCAACAGCCCCAGCATTTT

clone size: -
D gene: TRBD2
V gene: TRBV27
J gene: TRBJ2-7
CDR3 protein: CASSSSGGTYEQYF
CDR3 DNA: TGTGCCAGCAGTAGTAGCGGGGGGACCTACGAGCAGTACTTC

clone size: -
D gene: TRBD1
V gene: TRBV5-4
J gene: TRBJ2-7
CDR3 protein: CASSLTYRTGTYEQYF
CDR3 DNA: TGTGCCAGCAGCTTGACCTATCGGACAGGGACCTACGAGCAGTACTTC

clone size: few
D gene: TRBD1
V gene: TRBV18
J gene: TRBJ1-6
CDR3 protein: CASSPIGTDNSPLHF
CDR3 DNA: TGTGCCAGCTCACCAATCGGGACAGACAATTCACCCCTCCACTTT

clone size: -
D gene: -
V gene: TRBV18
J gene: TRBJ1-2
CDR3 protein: CASSPAADNYGYTF
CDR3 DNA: TGTGCCAGCTCACCTGCGGCAGACAACTATGGCTACACCTTC

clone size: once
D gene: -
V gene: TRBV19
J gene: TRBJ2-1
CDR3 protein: CASSMVSLLNEQFF
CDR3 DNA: TGTGCCAGTAGTATGGTCTCACTTTTAAATGAGCAGTTCTTC

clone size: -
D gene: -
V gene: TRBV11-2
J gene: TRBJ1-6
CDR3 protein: CASSSLRAGKDSPLHF
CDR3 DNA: TGTGCCAGCAGCTCGCTCCGGGCCGGGAAGGATTCACCCCTCCACTTT

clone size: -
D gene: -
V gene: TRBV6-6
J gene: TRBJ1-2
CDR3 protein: CASSYSKVQKIYGYTF
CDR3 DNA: TGTGCCAGCAGTTACTCGAAGGTACAGAAAATATATGGCTACACCTTC

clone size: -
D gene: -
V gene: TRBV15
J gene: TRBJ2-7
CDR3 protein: CATSRDLEGSYEQYF
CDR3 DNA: TGTGCCACCAGCAGAGATCTGGAGGGGTCCTACGAGCAGTACTTC

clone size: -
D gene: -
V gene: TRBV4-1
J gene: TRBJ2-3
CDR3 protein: CASSQDPGLSTDTQYF
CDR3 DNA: TGCGCCAGCAGCCAAGACCCGGGACTTAGCACAGATACGCAGTATTTT

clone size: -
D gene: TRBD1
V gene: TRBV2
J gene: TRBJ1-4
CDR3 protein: CASSESRGWTGEGEKLFF
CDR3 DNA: TGTGCCAGCAGTGAGAGTCGGGGTTGGACAGGGGAAGGTGAAAAACTGTTTTTT

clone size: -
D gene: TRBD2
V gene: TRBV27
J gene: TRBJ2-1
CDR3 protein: CASSRTSGGYNEQFF
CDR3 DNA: TGTGCCAGCAGTCGGACTAGCGGGGGCTACAATGAGCAGTTCTTC

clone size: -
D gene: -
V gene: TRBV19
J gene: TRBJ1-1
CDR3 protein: CASSVQRETEAFF
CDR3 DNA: TGTGCCAGTAGTGTACAGAGGGAGACTGAAGCTTTCTTT

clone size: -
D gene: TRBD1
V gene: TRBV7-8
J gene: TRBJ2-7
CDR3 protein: CASGQGLRYEQYF
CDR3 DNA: TGTGCCAGCGGACAGGGGCTTCGGTACGAGCAGTACTTC

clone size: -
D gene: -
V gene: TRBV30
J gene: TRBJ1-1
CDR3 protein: CAWSGGDTPTSQAFF
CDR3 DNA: TGTGCCTGGAGTGGAGGGGACACCCCGACCAGTCAAGCTTTCTTT

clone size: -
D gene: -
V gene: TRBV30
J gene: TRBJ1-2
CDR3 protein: CAWSVSITGGYTF
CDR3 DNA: TGTGCCTGGAGTGTATCTATCACCGGTGGCTACACCTTC

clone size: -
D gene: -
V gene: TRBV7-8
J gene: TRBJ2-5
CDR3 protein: CASSSTWPQYF
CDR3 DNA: TGTGCCAGCAGCTCAACATGGCCCCAGTACTTC

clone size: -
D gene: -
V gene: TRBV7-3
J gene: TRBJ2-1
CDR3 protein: CASSVSRDMYNEQFF
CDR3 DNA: TGTGCCAGCAGCGTATCCCGGGACATGTACAATGAGCAGTTCTTC

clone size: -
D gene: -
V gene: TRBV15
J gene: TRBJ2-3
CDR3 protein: CATSRGRDSTDTQYF
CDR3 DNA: TGTGCCACCAGCAGAGGACGGGATTCCACAGATACGCAGTATTTT

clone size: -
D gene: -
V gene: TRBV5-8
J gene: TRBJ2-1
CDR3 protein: CASRSSYNEQFF
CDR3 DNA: TGTGCCAGCAGGAGCTCCTACAATGAGCAGTTCTTC

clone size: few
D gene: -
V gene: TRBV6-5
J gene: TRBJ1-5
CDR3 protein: CASSPDRNQPQHF
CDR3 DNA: TGTGCCAGCAGCCCCGACAGGAATCAGCCCCAGCATTTT

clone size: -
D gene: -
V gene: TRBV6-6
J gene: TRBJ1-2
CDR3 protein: CASSYRGEVAYTF
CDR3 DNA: TGTGCCAGCAGTTACCGGGGGGAAGTTGCCTACACCTTC

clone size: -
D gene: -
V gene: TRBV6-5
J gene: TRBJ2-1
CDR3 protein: CASSYRGISYNEQFF
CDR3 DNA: TGTGCCAGCAGTTATCGAGGGATTTCCTACAATGAGCAGTTCTTC

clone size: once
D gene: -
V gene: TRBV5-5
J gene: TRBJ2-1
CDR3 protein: CASKRQISTENEQFF
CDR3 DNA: TGTGCCAGCAAACGACAGATCTCTACTGAGAATGAGCAGTTCTTC

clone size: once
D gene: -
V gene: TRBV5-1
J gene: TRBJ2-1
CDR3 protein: CASSLGQDNEQFF
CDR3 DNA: TGCGCCAGCAGCTTGGGACAGGACAATGAGCAGTTCTTC

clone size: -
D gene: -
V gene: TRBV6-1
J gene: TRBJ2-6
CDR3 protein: CASSDLHSDSGANVLTF
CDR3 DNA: TGTGCCAGCAGTGACTTGCACAGTGACTCTGGGGCCAACGTCCTGACTTTC

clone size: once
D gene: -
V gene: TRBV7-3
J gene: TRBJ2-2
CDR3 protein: CASSPAGSIGGELFF
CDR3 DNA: TGTGCCAGCAGCCCGGCGGGCAGCATAGGCGGGGAGCTGTTTTTT

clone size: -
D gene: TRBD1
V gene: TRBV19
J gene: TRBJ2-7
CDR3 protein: CASSPLVGQGDYEQYF
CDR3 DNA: TGTGCCAGTAGTCCCCTTGTGGGACAGGGGGACTACGAGCAGTACTTC

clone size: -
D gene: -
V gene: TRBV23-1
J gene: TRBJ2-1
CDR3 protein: CASRRTASYNEQFF
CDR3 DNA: TGCGCCAGCAGACGGACAGCTTCCTACAATGAGCAGTTCTTC

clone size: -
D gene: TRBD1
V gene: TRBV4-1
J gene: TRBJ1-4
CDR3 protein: CASSRTPGQINEKLFF
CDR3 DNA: TGCGCCAGCAGCCGTACGCCGGGACAGATTAATGAAAAACTGTTTTTT

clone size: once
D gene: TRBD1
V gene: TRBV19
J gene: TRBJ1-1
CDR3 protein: CASSIETGGAGTEAFF
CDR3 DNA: TGTGCCAGTAGTATAGAGACAGGGGGCGCGGGGACTGAAGCTTTCTTT

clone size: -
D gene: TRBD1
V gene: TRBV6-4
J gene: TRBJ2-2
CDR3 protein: CASRPDRANTGELFF
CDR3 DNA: TGTGCCAGCAGACCGGACAGGGCGAACACCGGGGAGCTGTTTTTT

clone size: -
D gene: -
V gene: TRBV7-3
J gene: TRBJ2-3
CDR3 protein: CASSLYSGSTDTQYF
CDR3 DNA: TGTGCCAGCAGCTTATATAGCGGTTCCACAGATACGCAGTATTTT

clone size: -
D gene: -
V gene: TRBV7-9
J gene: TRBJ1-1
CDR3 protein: CASSQDWNTEAFF
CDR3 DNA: TGTGCCAGCAGCCAGGACTGGAACACTGAAGCTTTCTTT

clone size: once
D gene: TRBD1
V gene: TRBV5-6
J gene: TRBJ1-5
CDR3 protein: CASSSGQGGQPQHF
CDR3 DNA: TGTGCCAGCAGCTCGGGACAGGGTGGTCAGCCCCAGCATTTT

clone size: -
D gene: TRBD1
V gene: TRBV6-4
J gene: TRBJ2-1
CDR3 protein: CASSDDNRGAYNEQFF
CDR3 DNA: TGTGCCAGCAGTGACGATAACAGGGGGGCCTACAATGAGCAGTTCTTC

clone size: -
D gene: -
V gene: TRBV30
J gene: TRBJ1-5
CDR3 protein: CAWRDKGYNQPQHF
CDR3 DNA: TGTGCCTGGAGGGATAAGGGGTACAATCAGCCCCAGCATTTT

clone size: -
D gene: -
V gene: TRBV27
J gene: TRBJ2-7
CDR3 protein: CASSLDRSSYEQYF
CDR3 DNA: TGTGCCAGCAGTTTAGACAGGTCGTCCTACGAGCAGTACTTC

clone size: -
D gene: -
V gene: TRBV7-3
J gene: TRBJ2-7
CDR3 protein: CASSLAGPGEQYF
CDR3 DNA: TGTGCCAGCAGCTTAGCGGGGCCTGGGGAGCAGTACTTC

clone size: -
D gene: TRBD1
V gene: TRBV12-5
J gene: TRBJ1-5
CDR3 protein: CASGLPHRQGLEQPQHF
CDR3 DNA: TGTGCTAGTGGTTTGCCCCATCGACAGGGTTTAGAGCAGCCCCAGCATTTT

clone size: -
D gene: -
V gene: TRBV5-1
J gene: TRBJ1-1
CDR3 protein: CASSFRDTEAFF
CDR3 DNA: TGCGCCAGCAGCTTCAGGGACACTGAAGCTTTCTTT

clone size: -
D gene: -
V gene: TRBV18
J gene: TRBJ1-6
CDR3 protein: CASSPGDFQNSPLHF
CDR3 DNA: TGTGCCAGCTCACCGGGGGACTTCCAAAATTCACCCCTCCACTTT